This T cell receptor (beta chain) stems from a study of blood T cells in healthy people across ages. A second PCR, run for about 6 to 11 cycles, used a sample-barcoded 5' primer plus a J-beta primer mix. TCRdb re-analysed the 5' RACE reads in MiXCR, keeping a single row per CDR3 protein. The sample records roughly 1.9 million distinct CDR3 sequences, roughly two fifths being singletons. Trimming stripped 1 base from V and 0 bases from J, with 16 bases between. CDR3 length equals 18 residues. Looked up from germline, CDR1 is LGHNA and CDR2 is YSLEER. Study-wide results and limits: The unknown donor CMV status may have confounded expanded clonotype changes.

Turning to this clonotype: Its antigen is not known.

What was sequenced was blood. The receptor comes from a human donor in good health. This sequence joins TRBV4-3 and TRBJ2-1; tentative D call: TRBD2 (6 bases). CDR3 residues: CASSQGPLATSSYNEQFF. The CDR3 region has the DNA TGCGCCAGCAGCCAAGGCCCCCTAGCGACCAGCTCCTACAATGAGCAGTTCTTC.